Each of the 5 T cell receptor beta chains below was sequenced from the same sample in a study of low-dose radiotherapy and immunotherapy resistance in tumors. Alpha and beta chains were covered, as first-strand cDNA relied on TRAV- and TRBV-specific primers. TCR amplification ran 15 to 25 PCR cycles using constant-region and V-primer adapter primers. TCRdb reprocessed the reads via MiXCR and lists one record per CDR3 protein. The data contain 7,000 to 9,000 distinct CDR3 sequences, roughly 58% of them singletons. These receptors came from a human donor with advanced metastatic prostate, ovarian, gallbladder or colorectal cancer (not recorded which). This table probably holds off-target reads from a library built for another chain.

The chain carries TRBV9 and TRBJ2-3; D not certain. Germline values: CDR1 SGDLS, CDR2 YYNGEE. The V gene lost 0 bases and the J gene lost 12 bases, with 14 bases spanning the gap. The CDR3 has 13 amino acids. CDR3 protein: CASSVVSTDPQYF. As DNA, the CDR3 is TGTGCCAGCAGCGTAGTTTCGACGGACCCCCAGTATTTT.

The chain joins TRBV29-1 to TRBJ2-7; 11 bases are shared with TRBD1. The CDR3 is 12 residues long. Trimming took 7 bases from V and 4 from J; bases not matched to a gene: 3. From germline, CDR1 is SQVTM and CDR2 ANQGSEA. For the CDR3, the DNA is TGCAGCGGGGGACAGGGGGGGTACGAGCAGTACTTC. As protein: CSGGQGGYEQYF.

The chain joins TRBV20-1 to TRBJ2-1; D is perhaps TRBD1 (6 bases). The germline V gene has CDR1 DFQATT and CDR2 SNEGSKA (reference sequence). V was pared by 5 bases and J by 13 bases, with 12 bases between. The CDR3 has 10 residues. The CDR3 sequence: CSAYRDLQFF. For the CDR3, the DNA is TGCAGTGCTTACAGGGATCTACAGTTCTTC.

The chain is built from TRBV19 and TRBJ1-5; the D gene is possibly TRBD1 (6 bases). CDR3 length: 15 residues. CDR1 is LNHDA, CDR2 SQIVND, per germline (reference sequence). Trimming cost V 4 bases and J 9 bases, with 19 bases left between them. The CDR3 DNA follows: TGTGCCAGTAGTACGACAGGCCGCTCTGATCGGCCCCAGCATTTT. This codes for CASSTTGRSDRPQHF.

The J gene is TRBJ1-3, the V gene TRBV6-5; TRBD1 is a possible D gene (6 bases). The germline CDR1 and CDR2 sequences are MNHEY and SVGAGI. CDR3 size: 16 residues. The V gene lost 5 bases and the J gene lost 2 bases, with 16 bases spanning the gap. The CDR3 spells CASSRRQVATGNTIYF. The CDR3 DNA is TGTGCCAGCAGTCGCAGACAGGTCGCTACTGGAAACACCATATATTTT.